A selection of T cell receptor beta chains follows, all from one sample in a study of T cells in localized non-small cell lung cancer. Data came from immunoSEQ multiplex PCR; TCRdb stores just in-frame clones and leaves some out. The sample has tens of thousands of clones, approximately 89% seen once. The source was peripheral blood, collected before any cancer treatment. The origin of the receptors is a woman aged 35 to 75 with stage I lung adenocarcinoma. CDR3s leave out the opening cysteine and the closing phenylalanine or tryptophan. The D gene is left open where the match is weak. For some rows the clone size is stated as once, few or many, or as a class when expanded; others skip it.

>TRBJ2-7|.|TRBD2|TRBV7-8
ASSLLTSGSKPYEQY
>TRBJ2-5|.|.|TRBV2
ASSDLSRGDQETQY
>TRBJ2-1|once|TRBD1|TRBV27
ASSFDPGTGIGGGEQF
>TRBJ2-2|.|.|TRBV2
ASSELQGTGELF
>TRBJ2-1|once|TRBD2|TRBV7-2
ASSLGVAGVNEQF
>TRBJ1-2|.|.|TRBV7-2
ASSPSGRGYT
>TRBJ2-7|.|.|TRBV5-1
ASSLRTAYEQY
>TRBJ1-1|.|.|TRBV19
ASSISAALNTEAF
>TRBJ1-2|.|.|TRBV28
ASSRNRDGSST
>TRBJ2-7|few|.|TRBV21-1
ASSKANSGRYEQY
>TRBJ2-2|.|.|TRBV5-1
ASRGDTGELF
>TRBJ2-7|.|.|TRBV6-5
ASSPGQPSWDEQY
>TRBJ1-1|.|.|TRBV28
ASSFPGAGQNTEAF
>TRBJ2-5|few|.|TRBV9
ASSGGFSSETQY
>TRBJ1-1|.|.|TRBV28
ASSLYRGETGNTEAF
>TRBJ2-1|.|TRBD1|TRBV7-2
ASSPGGSYNEQF
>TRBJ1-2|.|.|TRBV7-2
ASSLAPQSNYGYT
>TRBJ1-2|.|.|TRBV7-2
ASSSPQGNKGYT
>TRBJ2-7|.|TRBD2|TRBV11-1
ASSTLAGGPYEQY
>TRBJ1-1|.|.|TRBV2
ASTGPAPGTEAF
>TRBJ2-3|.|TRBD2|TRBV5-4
ASSSAGGPADTQY
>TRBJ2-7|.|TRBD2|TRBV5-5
ASSRSPLAGVSYEQY
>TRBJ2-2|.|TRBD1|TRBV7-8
ASSLAPRGPNTGELF
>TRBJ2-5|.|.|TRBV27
ASSLTEREGVEETQY
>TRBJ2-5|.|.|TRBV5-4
ASSLEGPGWTQY
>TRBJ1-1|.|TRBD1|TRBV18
ASSSPGQGAAEAF
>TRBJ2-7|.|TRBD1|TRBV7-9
ASSPRTGVNEQY
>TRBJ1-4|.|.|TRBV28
ASSSSSRKLF
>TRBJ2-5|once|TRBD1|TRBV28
ASSLRDSPKTQY